These T cell receptor beta chains were read from a single sample in a study of blood T cell repertoires in COVID-19. Measured with immunoSEQ multiplex PCR; TCRdb has only the in-frame clones, and not every one. In the table there are 300,000 to 350,000 clones, about 93% of which are singletons. The sequencing input was peripheral blood. The receptors here all came from a woman in her late teens or twenties who had recovered from COVID-19. The CDR3 runs from the conserved cysteine through the conserved F or W. The D gene is left open where the match is weak. Some rows have no size entry. The others give once, few or many, or a class for an expanded clone.

TRBD1 | NA | TRBJ2-5 | TRBV9 | TGTGCCAGCAACCAACAGGGGCGAAAGACCCAGTACTTC | CASNQQGRKTQYF
NA | NA | TRBJ1-3 | TRBV7-9 | TGTGCCAGCAGCCCGAGTGGAAACACCATATATTTT | CASSPSGNTIYF
TRBD2 | NA | TRBJ2-2 | TRBV5-1 | TGCGCCAGCACCCTATCCGCGGGGGCGAACACCGGGGAGCTGTTTTTT | CASTLSAGANTGELFF
NA | NA | TRBJ1-5 | TRBV5-8 | TGTGCCAGCAGGCTCACCGGGACAAACAATCAGCCCCAGCATTTT | CASRLTGTNNQPQHF
TRBD1 | NA | TRBJ2-3 | TRBV4-3 | TGCGCCAGCAGCAATACAGGGGGCCCAGATACGCAGTATTTT | CASSNTGGPDTQYF
TRBD1 | NA | TRBJ1-1 | TRBV11-2 | TGTGCCAGCAGCCTCGGGACAGGGGGTTTGAACACTGAAGCTTTCTTT | CASSLGTGGLNTEAFF
NA | NA | TRBJ1-3 | TRBV6-1 | TGTGCCAGCAGGGAAAAGCGGGGCCACTCTGGAAACACCATATATTTT | CASREKRGHSGNTIYF
TRBD2 | NA | TRBJ2-3 | TRBV9 | TGTGCCAGCAGCTTCCTCGGACTAGCGGGAGGAGGGGATACGCAGTATTTT | CASSFLGLAGGGDTQYF
NA | NA | TRBJ1-6 | TRBV4-3 | TGCGCCAGCAGCCAAGAACCCGGGACTCCGATTAATTCACCCCTCCACTTT | CASSQEPGTPINSPLHF
NA | few | TRBJ1-5 | TRBV6-6 | TGTGCCACCTTCGACGCAGGGTATTTGAGCAATCAGCCCCAGCATTTT | CATFDAGYLSNQPQHF
NA | NA | TRBJ2-1 | TRBV11-2 | TGTGCCAGCAGCCCCCACTTGGAAGCGGCCGGCTACAATGAGCAGTTCTTC | CASSPHLEAAGYNEQFF
TRBD1 | NA | TRBJ1-2 | TRBV5-1 | TGCGCCAGCAGCTTGGGCGGTCGACAGGGGATTGAAGGCTACACCTTC | CASSLGGRQGIEGYTF
NA | NA | TRBJ2-3 | TRBV12-5 | TGTGCTAGTGGTTTGGGTCGTGGCACAGATACGCAGTATTTT | CASGLGRGTDTQYF
NA | NA | TRBJ2-1 | TRBV12-3/TRBV12-4 | TGTGCCAGCAGTTTATACTCCTACAATGAGCAGTTCTTC | CASSLYSYNEQFF
TRBD2 | NA | TRBJ2-3 | TRBV10-2 | TGCGCCAGCAGTGTGGGCGGGAGGACAGATACGCAGTATTTT | CASSVGGRTDTQYF
TRBD2 | once | TRBJ2-1 | TRBV6-6 | TGTGCCAGCAGTTACCCGCTAGCGGGAGGGCGTTCTCAGTTCTTC | CASSYPLAGGRSQFF
NA | NA | TRBJ2-2 | TRBV12-5 | TGTGCTAGTGGTCCACGGGTGGGGCGCACCGGGGAGCTGTTTTTT | CASGPRVGRTGELFF
TRBD1 | NA | TRBJ1-3 | TRBV7-9 | TGTGCCAGCAGCTGGGACAGCTCTGGAAACACCATATATTTT | CASSWDSSGNTIYF
NA | NA | TRBJ1-1 | TRBV19 | TGTGCCAGTAAGGGGCCCCCAGGGACTGAAGCTTTCTTT | CASKGPPGTEAFF
NA | NA | TRBJ1-1 | TRBV14 | TGTGCCAGCAGCCAGCAGGCCGCGCACACTGAAGCTTTCTTT | CASSQQAAHTEAFF
TRBD2 | NA | TRBJ2-2 | TRBV25-1 | TGTGCCAGCAGTACGGGGGGAGTACACACCGGGGAGCTGTTTTTT | CASSTGGVHTGELFF
TRBD1 | NA | TRBJ1-3 | TRBV5-4 | TGTGCCAGCAGCGATGGACAGGGTGGAAACACCATATATTTT | CASSDGQGGNTIYF
TRBD1 | NA | TRBJ2-5 | TRBV24-1 | TGTGCCACCAGTGATCCTGGGACAGGGCAGGAGACCCAGTACTTC | CATSDPGTGQETQYF
NA | NA | TRBJ1-3 | TRBV27 | TGTGCCAGCCCAGACAGGAGCTCTGGAAACACCATATATTTT | CASPDRSSGNTIYF
NA | NA | TRBJ2-1 | TRBV7-9 | TGTGCCAGCAGCTTAGTCGGCGGGTACGGCAATGAGCAGTTCTTC | CASSLVGGYGNEQFF
NA | NA | TRBJ2-1 | TRBV29-1 | TGCAGCGTTGCCAACAGGGTCTCCTACAATGAGCAGTTCTTC | CSVANRVSYNEQFF
TRBD1 | NA | TRBJ1-2 | TRBV6-1 | TGTGCCAGCAGTGAAGTGGGAACAGGGGGCGTATTCGGCTACACCTTC | CASSEVGTGGVFGYTF
TRBD1 | NA | TRBJ1-2 | TRBV30 | TGTGCCTGGAGTGGGACAGGGGGCTATGGCTACACCTTC | CAWSGTGGYGYTF
NA | NA | TRBJ1-1 | TRBV6-1 | TGTGCCAGCAGTGAGGGAGGGGGGGGAACTGAAGCTTTCTTT | CASSEGGGGTEAFF
NA | NA | TRBJ2-3 | TRBV4-1 | TGCGCCAGCAGCCAAGTTCCGGGGGATACGCAGTATTTT | CASSQVPGDTQYF
TRBD1 | NA | TRBJ2-5 | TRBV24-1 | TGTGCCACCAGTGAGGGACAGGGGATACAAGAGACCCAGTACTTC | CATSEGQGIQETQYF
NA | NA | TRBJ2-5 | TRBV7-2 | TGTGCCAGCAGCTTAGCCCGAGGTTCAGACCAGTACTTC | CASSLARGSDQYF
NA | once | TRBJ1-5 | TRBV10-3 | TGTGCCATCAGTGAGTCACGGCAGGTAGATCAGCCCCAGCATTTT | CAISESRQVDQPQHF
NA | once | TRBJ2-1 | TRBV7-9 | TGTGCCAGCAGCCTCCCGGGACAACACAATGAGCAGTTCTTC | CASSLPGQHNEQFF
NA | NA | TRBJ2-3 | TRBV18 | TGTGCCAGCTACAAGACAGGCACAGATACGCAGTATTTT | CASYKTGTDTQYF
TRBD2 | NA | TRBJ2-3 | TRBV4-1 | TGCGCCAGCTCTCCTCGGGGGAGGGAAGGAGATACGCAGTATTTT | CASSPRGREGDTQYF
NA | NA | TRBJ1-3 | TRBV30 | TGTGCCTGGAGTGTACGATTGCGGGTACTCTCTGGAAACACCATATATTTT | CAWSVRLRVLSGNTIYF
NA | NA | TRBJ2-4 | TRBV7-9 | TGTGCCAGCAGCTCCCGACAGGCTGGGAACATTCAGTACTTC | CASSSRQAGNIQYF
NA | NA | TRBJ1-5 | TRBV10-1 | TGCGCCAGCAGTTCGGTCTATAGCAATCAGCCCCAGCATTTT | CASSSVYSNQPQHF
NA | few | TRBJ1-3 | TRBV7-9 | TGTGCCAGCAGCTTACTTTCGTCCAGCTCTGGAAACACCATATATTTT | CASSLLSSSSGNTIYF
NA | NA | TRBJ2-5 | TRBV5-1 | TGCGCCAGCAGCTTTCGGGGGAAGGAGACCCAGTACTTC | CASSFRGKETQYF
TRBD2 | NA | TRBJ2-2 | TRBV6-6 | TGTGCCAGCACTAAACCGGGACTAGAAAACACCGGGGAGCTGTTTTTT | CASTKPGLENTGELFF
NA | NA | TRBJ2-3 | TRBV28 | TGTGCCAGCAGTGGCGCCGGGGCGGGACGCACAGATACGCAGTATTTT | CASSGAGAGRTDTQYF
TRBD2 | NA | TRBJ2-1 | TRBV6-5 | TGTGCCAGCAGTTACTACGCGGGAGACTACAATGAGCAGTTCTTC | CASSYYAGDYNEQFF
TRBD2 | NA | TRBJ2-2 | TRBV29-1 | TGCAGCGTTGAGACGCTAGCGGGAGAGGCCGGGGAGCTGTTTTTT | CSVETLAGEAGELFF
TRBD2 | NA | TRBJ2-5 | TRBV5-1 | TGCGCCAGCAGCTTGATTGGCCTAGCGGTCCAAGAGACCCAGTACTTC | CASSLIGLAVQETQYF